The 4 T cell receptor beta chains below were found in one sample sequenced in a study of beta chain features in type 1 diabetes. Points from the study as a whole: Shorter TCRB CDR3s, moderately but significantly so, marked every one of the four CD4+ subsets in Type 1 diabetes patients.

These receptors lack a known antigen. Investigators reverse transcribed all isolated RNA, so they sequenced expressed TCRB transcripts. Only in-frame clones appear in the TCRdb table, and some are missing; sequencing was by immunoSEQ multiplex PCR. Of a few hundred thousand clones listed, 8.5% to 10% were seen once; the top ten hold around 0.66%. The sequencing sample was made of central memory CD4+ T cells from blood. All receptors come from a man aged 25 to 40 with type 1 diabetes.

The CDR3 DNA follows: TGTGCCACCAGCAGATTTTCAGGACAGGGCGATGAGCAGTTCTTC. Encoded protein: CATSRFSGQGDEQFF. The rearrangement joins TRBV15 to TRBJ2-1, with 8 bases fitting TRBD1. The J segment lost 8 bases and the V segment lost 2 bases, leaving 8 bases of the junction unmatched. The CDR3 spans 15 residues. CDR1 is LNHNV and CDR2 is YYDKDF in the germline V gene (reference sequence). The complete variable domain, with remaining parts taken from reference TRBV15 and TRBJ2-1, reads DAMVIQNPRYQVTQFGKPVTLSCSQTLNHNVMYWYQQKSSQAPKLLFHYYDKDFNNEADTPDNFQSRRPNTSFCFLDIRSPGLGDTAMYLCATSRFSGQGDEQFFGPGTRLTVL.

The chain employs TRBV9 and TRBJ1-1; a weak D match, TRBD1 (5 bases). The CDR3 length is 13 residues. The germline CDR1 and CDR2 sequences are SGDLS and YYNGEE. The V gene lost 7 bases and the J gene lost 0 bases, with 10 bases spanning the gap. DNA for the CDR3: TGTGCCAGCCGACAGTCACTGAACACTGAAGCTTTCTTT. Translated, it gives CASRQSLNTEAFF. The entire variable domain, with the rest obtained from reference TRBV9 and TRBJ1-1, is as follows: DSGVTQTPKHLITATGQRVTLRCSPRSGDLSVYWYQQSLDQGLQFLIQYYNGEERAKGNILERFSAQQFPDLHSELNLSSLELGDSALYFCASRQSLNTEAFFGQGTRLTVV.

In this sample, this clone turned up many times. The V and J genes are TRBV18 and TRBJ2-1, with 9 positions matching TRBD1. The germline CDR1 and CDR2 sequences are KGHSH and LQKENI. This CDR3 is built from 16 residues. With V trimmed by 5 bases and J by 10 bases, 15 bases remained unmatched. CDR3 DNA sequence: TGTGCCAGCTCATCAAATCAACCGGGACAGGGAGGAGAGCAGTTCTTC. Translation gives CASSSNQPGQGGEQFF.

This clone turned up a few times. CDR3 in amino acids: CASSLMRGPDTQYF. In DNA, the CDR3 is TGTGCCAGCAGCTTAATGAGGGGGCCAGATACGCAGTATTTT. The chain links TRBV7-2 to TRBJ2-3, with TRBD1 identical over 7 bases. The CDR3 extends over 14 amino acids. CDR1 is SGHTA and CDR2 is FQGNSA in the germline V gene. V trimming: 2 bases; J trimming: 4 bases; junction bases outside the gene matches: 3.